The 22 T cell receptor beta chains reported below all come from one sample, sequenced in a study of cytomegalovirus exposure and HLA in healthy donors. Using immunoSEQ multiplex PCR, the repertoire was profiled, and TCRdb retains in-frame clones only, with some absent. The data show more than 300,000 clones, with more than 80% seen just once and more than 0.8% held by the top ten. Sample: PBMCs. Receptors were obtained from a woman aged 18-29 years in good health and CMV-seronegative.

The chain joins TRBV10-3 to TRBJ2-7; TRBD1 matches at 9 bases. The CDR3 extends over 12 amino acids. With V trimmed by 6 bases and J by 6 bases, 3 bases remained unmatched. CDR1 ENHRY and CDR2 SYGVKD come from the germline V gene. CDR3 DNA sequence: TGTGCCATCAGGCAACAGGGGGCCGAGCAGTACTTC. This gives the protein CAIRQQGAEQYF.

This clone was counted once. The chain combines TRBV25-1 with TRBJ1-1; 7 bases match TRBD1. The trim removed 6 bases at V and 1 base at J, leaving 5 bases unmatched. CDR1 is MGHDK, CDR2 SYGVNS, per germline. The CDR3 is made up of 14 amino acids. The CDR3 spells CASRLTGANTEAFF. The CDR3 coding sequence is TGTGCCAGCAGACTAACAGGGGCGAACACTGAAGCTTTCTTT. Full variable domain (rest looked up from reference TRBV25-1 and TRBJ1-1): EADIYQTPRYLVIGTGKKITLECSQTMGHDKMYWYQQDPGMELHLIHYSYGVNSTEKGDLSSESTVSRIRTEHFPLTLESARPSHTSQYLCASRLTGANTEAFFGQGTRLTVV.

The chain recombines TRBV19 with TRBJ1-5, with TRBD1 matching over 9 bases. Germline V lookup: CDR1 LNHDA, CDR2 SQIVND (reference sequence). J gave up 7 bases and V 5 bases, and 6 bases lay outside the gene matches. The CDR3 length is 14 residues. The CDR3 spells CASSGTGSNQPQHF. CDR3 nucleotide sequence: TGTGCCAGTAGTGGGACAGGGTCTAACCAGCCCCAGCATTTT.

This rearrangement joins TRBV9 to TRBJ2-6, with D perhaps TRBD2 (6 bases). Germline V CDR1 and CDR2: SGDLS, YYNGEE. The germline V and J ends were trimmed by 4 bases and 1 base, with 18 bases remaining between them. The length of the CDR3 is 18 residues. CDR3 coding DNA: TGTGCCAGCAGCCTTCTCGGAGGGAGTCTTTCTGGGGCCAACGTCCTGACTTTC. Translating gives CASSLLGGSLSGANVLTF.

The rearrangement links TRBV27 to TRBJ2-7, with D tentatively TRBD1 (6 bases). CDR1 and CDR2 from the germline V gene are MNHEY and SMNVEV (reference sequence). The CDR3 has 17 residues. Trimming removed 0 bases at V and 2 bases at J, with 17 bases between. The CDR3 protein is CASSLSGYGTRTYEQYF. As DNA, the CDR3 is TGTGCCAGCAGTTTATCGGGCTACGGGACACGGACCTACGAGCAGTACTTC.

The chain has TRBV10-3 and TRBJ1-2; D is unresolved. Germline CDR1 is ENHRY and CDR2 is SYGVKD. This CDR3 contains 11 residues. Trimming cost V 8 bases and J 8 bases, with 12 bases left between them. This CDR3 is CAIANLRGYTF. CDR3 DNA: TGTGCCATCGCAAACCTTAGAGGCTACACCTTC.

The rearrangement joins TRBV19 to TRBJ2-1; D ambiguous. This CDR3 is built from 15 residues. Germline CDR1 and CDR2: LNHDA and SQIVND (reference sequence). Trimming cost V 1 base and J 0 bases, with 7 bases left between them. The CDR3 here is CASSIGSSSYNEQFF. The CDR3 DNA sequence: TGTGCCAGTAGTATAGGAAGTAGCTCCTACAATGAGCAGTTCTTC. The whole variable domain, filled in from reference TRBV19 and TRBJ2-1, reads DGGITQSPKYLFRKEGQNVTLSCEQNLNHDAMYWYRQDPGQGLRLIYYSQIVNDFQKGDIAEGYSVSREKKESFPLTVTSAQKNPTAFYLCASSIGSSSYNEQFFGPGTRLTVL.

This chain connects TRBV29-1 to TRBJ2-1; D might be TRBD1 (7 bases). The CDR3 loop spans 14 amino acids. The ends were cut back, 6 bases at V and 0 bases at J, with 12 bases in the middle. Germline CDR1 reads SQVTM; CDR2 reads ANQGSEA. The CDR3 DNA reads as TGCAGCGTGGCAGGGGGGAGCTCCTACAATGAGCAGTTCTTC. This translates into CSVAGGSSYNEQFF.

CDR3 DNA: TGTGCCAGCAGCCGGACTAGCGGGCCGAACTACGAGCAGTACTTC. This gives the protein CASSRTSGPNYEQYF. The chain employs TRBV5-4 and TRBJ2-7, with 11 bases aligning to TRBD2. Germline V gene lookup returns CDR1 SGHNT and CDR2 YYREEE (reference sequence). This CDR3 is built from 15 residues. The V and J ends lost 4 bases and 3 bases, in that order; junction bases with no gene match: 6.

The chain uses TRBV10-3 and TRBJ2-7; D remains ambiguous. CDR3 length: 13 residues. From germline, CDR1 is ENHRY and CDR2 SYGVKD. V gave up 6 bases and J gave up 2 bases, with 11 bases separating them. The CDR3 here is CAIRPGEAYEQYF. The DNA of the CDR3 is TGTGCCATCAGACCGGGTGAGGCCTACGAGCAGTACTTC.

The chain uses TRBV29-1 and TRBJ2-1; tentatively, D is TRBD2 (5 bases). The CDR3 length is 16 residues. V dropped 6 bases and J dropped 0 bases, with 18 bases sitting between them. CDR1 and CDR2 (germline): SQVTM, ANQGSEA. The CDR3 DNA is TGCAGCGTCCCAAGCGTTGGAGGTCACTCCTACAATGAGCAGTTCTTC. Encoded protein: CSVPSVGGHSYNEQFF.

The chain couples TRBV30 to TRBJ1-1, with no clear D. The CDR3 contains 13 residues. Germline V lookup: CDR1 GTSNPN, CDR2 SVGIG (reference sequence). Trimming removed 4 bases at V and 1 base at J, with 10 bases between. Here the CDR3 DNA reads TGTGCCTGGAACCCCCGGGGGAACACTGAAGCTTTCTTT. It yields the protein CAWNPRGNTEAFF.

This clone appeared once. The same CDR3 can be traced to other DNA sequences in this sample. V and J are TRBV29-1 and TRBJ1-5; D unclear. Trimming took 3 bases from V and 2 from J, leaving 8 bases between them. Germline V gene sequence: CDR1 SQVTM, CDR2 ANQGSEA. CDR3 length equals 13 residues. This CDR3 is CSVDEGGNQPQHF. DNA of the CDR3: TGCAGCGTTGACGAGGGAGGCAATCAGCCCCAGCATTTT.

CDR3 nucleotides: TGTGCCAGCAGTTTTTGGGGGGGAGAAAAACTGTTTTTT. This codes for CASSFWGGEKLFF. V usage is TRBV27 and J usage is TRBJ1-4; a possible D gene is TRBD1 (5 bases). The germline V gene encodes CDR1 MNHEY and CDR2 SMNVEV (reference sequence). This CDR3 has 13 amino acids. Trimming removed 3 bases at V and 8 bases at J, with 10 bases between.

This clone was counted a single time. The rearrangement uses TRBV28 and TRBJ1-2, with 9 bases lining up with TRBD1. CDR3 length equals 15 residues. V was pared by 5 bases and J by 4 bases, with 8 bases of the junction left unmatched. Germline lookup yields CDR1 MDHEN and CDR2 SYDVKM. The DNA of the CDR3 is TGTGCCAGCAGTACGGGACAGGGCCGCCTCTATGGCTACACCTTC. Amino acid sequence: CASSTGQGRLYGYTF.

The chain recombines TRBV7-9 with TRBJ1-5, with D unresolved. Trimming stripped 5 bases from V and 5 bases from J, with 10 bases between. Germline CDR1 reads SEHNR; CDR2 reads FQNEAQ (reference sequence). CDR3 length: 13 amino acids. CDR3 in amino acids: CASSLGLYQPQHF. The CDR3 DNA reads TGTGCCAGCAGCCTCGGACTTTATCAGCCCCAGCATTTT.

V usage is TRBV7-2 and J usage is TRBJ1-2; no definite D call. V was cut by 5 bases and J by 8 bases, with 18 bases left in between. The CDR3 contains 14 residues. CDR1 is SGHTA and CDR2 is FQGNSA in the germline V gene. The CDR3 region is CASSPQAEPWGYTF. DNA of the CDR3: TGTGCCAGCAGCCCCCAGGCCGAGCCGTGGGGCTACACCTTC.

This chain uses TRBV28 with TRBJ2-2; D perhaps matches TRBD2 (5 bases). The ends were cut back, 9 bases at V and 6 bases at J, with 20 bases in the middle. The CDR3 has 15 residues. CDR1 is MDHEN, CDR2 SYDVKM, per germline. CDR3 coding DNA: TGTGCCAGTCACACCGCCGGCCTCGGGGCCGGGGAGCTGTTTTTT. Its translation is CASHTAGLGAGELFF. The full variable domain, with the rest looked up from reference TRBV28 and TRBJ2-2, is DVKVTQSSRYLVKRTGEKVFLECVQDMDHENMFWYRQDPGLGLRLIYFSYDVKMKEKGDIPEGYSVSREKKERFSLILESASTNQTSMYLCASHTAGLGAGELFFGEGSRLTVL.

The rearrangement uses TRBV10-3 and TRBJ2-2; TRBD2 matches at 10 bases. From germline, CDR1 is ENHRY and CDR2 SYGVKD. This CDR3 comprises 18 residues. The V segment lost 8 bases and the J segment 3 bases; nucleotides outside the gene matches: 15. The CDR3 sequence is CAILNTQAGGVDTGELFF. CDR3 DNA sequence: TGTGCCATCCTTAACACCCAAGCGGGAGGGGTCGACACCGGGGAGCTGTTTTTT.

The chain combines TRBV28 with TRBJ1-1, with D unresolved. Germline V gene lookup returns CDR1 MDHEN and CDR2 SYDVKM. With 2 bases removed from V and 2 bases from J, the gap between germline ends came to 12 bases. The CDR3 totals 15 residues. In nucleotides, the CDR3 is TGTGCCAGCAGTTTACAGGCCTCAGTAAACACTGAAGCTTTCTTT. Protein product: CASSLQASVNTEAFF.

The chain uses TRBV19 and TRBJ2-7; possible D gene TRBD2, 5 bases. Germline V gives CDR1 LNHDA, CDR2 SQIVND (reference sequence). V lost 9 bases to trimming and J lost 4 bases, with 16 bases between them. This CDR3 spans 13 amino acids. The CDR3, as DNA: TGTGCCAGCACGGACGGCACTAGGTACGAGCAGTACTTC. Amino acid sequence: CASTDGTRYEQYF.

A note on this clone: Other DNA sequences in the same sample also yield this CDR3. CDR3 loop: CASSASGTSGSYEQYF. The CDR3, as DNA: TGTGCCAGCAGCGCGTCCGGGACTTCGGGCTCCTACGAGCAGTACTTC. This chain joins TRBV9 and TRBJ2-7; D might be TRBD2 (6 bases). The V gene's germline CDR1 is SGDLS and CDR2 YYNGEE. The CDR3 contains 16 residues. V was clipped by 3 bases and J by 0 bases, with 16 bases between them.